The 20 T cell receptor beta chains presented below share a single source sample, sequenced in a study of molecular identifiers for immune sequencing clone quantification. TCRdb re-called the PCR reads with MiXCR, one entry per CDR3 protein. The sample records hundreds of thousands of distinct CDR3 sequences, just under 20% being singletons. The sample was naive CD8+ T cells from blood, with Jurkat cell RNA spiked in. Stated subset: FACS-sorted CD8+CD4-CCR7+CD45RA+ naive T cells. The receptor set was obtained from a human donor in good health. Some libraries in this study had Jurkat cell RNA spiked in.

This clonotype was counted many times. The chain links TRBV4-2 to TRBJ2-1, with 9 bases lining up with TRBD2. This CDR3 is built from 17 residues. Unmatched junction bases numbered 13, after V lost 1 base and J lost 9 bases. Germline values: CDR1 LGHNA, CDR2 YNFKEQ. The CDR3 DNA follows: TGTGCCAGCAGCCAAGCAGCGCTCGCGCTAGCGGGACCTGAGCAGTTCTTC. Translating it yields CASSQAALALAGPEQFF.

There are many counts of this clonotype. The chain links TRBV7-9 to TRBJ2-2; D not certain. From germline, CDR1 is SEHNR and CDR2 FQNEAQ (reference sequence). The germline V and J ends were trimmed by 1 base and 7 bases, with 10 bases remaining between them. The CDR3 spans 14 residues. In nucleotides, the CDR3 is TGTGCCAGCAGCTTAGTCAGTCCCCACGGGGAGCTGTTTTTT. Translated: CASSLVSPHGELFF.

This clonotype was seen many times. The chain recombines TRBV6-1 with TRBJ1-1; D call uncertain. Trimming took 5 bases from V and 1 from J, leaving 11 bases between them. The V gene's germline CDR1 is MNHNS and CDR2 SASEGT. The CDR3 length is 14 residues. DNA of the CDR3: TGTGCCAGCAGTTCGGGCCGACAGAACACTGAAGCTTTCTTT. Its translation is CASSSGRQNTEAFF.

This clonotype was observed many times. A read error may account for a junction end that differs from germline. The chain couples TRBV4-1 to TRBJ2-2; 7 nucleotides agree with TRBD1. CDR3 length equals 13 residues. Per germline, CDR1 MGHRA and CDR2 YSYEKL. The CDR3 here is CASSQGSSGGLFF. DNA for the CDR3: TGCGCCAGCAGCCAAGGAAGCTCAGGGGGGCTGTTTTTT.

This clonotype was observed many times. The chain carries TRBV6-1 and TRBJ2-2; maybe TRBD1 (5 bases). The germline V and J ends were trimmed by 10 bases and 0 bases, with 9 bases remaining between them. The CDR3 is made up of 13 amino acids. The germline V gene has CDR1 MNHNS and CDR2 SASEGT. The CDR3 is CATARANTGELFF. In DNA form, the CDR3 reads TGTGCCACCGCCAGGGCGAACACCGGGGAGCTGTTTTTT.

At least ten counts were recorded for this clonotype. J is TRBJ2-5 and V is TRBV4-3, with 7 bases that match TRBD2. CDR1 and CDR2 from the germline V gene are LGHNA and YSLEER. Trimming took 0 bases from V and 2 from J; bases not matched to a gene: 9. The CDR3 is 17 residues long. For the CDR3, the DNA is TGCGCCAGCAGCCAAGACAGGGCTAGCGGCAATCAAGAGACCCAGTACTTC. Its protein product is CASSQDRASGNQETQYF.

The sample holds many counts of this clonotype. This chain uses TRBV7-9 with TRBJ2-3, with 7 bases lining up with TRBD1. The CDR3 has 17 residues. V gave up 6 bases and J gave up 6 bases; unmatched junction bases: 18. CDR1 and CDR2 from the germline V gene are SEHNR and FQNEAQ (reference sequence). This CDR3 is CASRPMTGLDSLDTQYF. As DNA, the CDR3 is TGTGCCAGCAGACCTATGACAGGGTTAGATTCGTTGGATACGCAGTATTTT. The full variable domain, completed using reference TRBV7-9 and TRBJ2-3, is DTGVSQNPRHKITKRGQNVTFRCDPISEHNRLYWYRQTLGQGPEFLTYFQNEAQLEKSRLLSDRFSAERPKGSFSTLEIQRTEQGDSAMYLCASRPMTGLDSLDTQYFGPGTRLTVL.

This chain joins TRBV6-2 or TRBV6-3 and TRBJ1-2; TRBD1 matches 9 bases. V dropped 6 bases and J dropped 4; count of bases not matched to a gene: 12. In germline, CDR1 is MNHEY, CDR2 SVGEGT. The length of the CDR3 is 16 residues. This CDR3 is CASSETQGARSYGYTF. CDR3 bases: TGTGCCAGCAGCGAAACACAGGGGGCGCGGAGCTATGGCTACACCTTC.

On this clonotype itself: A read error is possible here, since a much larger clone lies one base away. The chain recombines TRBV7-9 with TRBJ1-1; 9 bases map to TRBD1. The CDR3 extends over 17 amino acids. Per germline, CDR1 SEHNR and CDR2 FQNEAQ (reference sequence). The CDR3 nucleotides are TGTGCCGGCAGCTCCCGGACAGGGGCGAATATGAACACTGAAGCTTTCTTT. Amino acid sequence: CAGSSRTGANMNTEAFF.

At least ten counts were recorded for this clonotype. Written as DNA, the CDR3 is TGTGCCAGCAGCGGAGGGGAGAGCTCCTACGAGCAGTACTTC. Protein sequence: CASSGGESSYEQYF. V and J are TRBV9 and TRBJ2-7; the D gene could be TRBD1 or TRBD2 (5 bases each). The germline CDR1 and CDR2 sequences are SGDLS and YYNGEE. Trimming cost V 3 bases and J 0 bases, with 10 bases left between them. This CDR3 is built from 14 residues.

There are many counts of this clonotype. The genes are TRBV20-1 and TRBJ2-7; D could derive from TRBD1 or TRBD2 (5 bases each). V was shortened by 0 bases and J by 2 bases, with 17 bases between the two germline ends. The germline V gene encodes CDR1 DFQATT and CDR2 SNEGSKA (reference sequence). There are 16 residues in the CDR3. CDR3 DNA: TGCAGTGCTAGAGATCAGGAGGACGTAGGGGCCTACGAGCAGTACTTC. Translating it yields CSARDQEDVGAYEQYF.

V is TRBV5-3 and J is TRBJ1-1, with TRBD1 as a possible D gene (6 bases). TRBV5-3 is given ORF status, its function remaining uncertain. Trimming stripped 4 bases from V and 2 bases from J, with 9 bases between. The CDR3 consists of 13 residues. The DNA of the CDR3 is TGTGCCAGAAGCGCACAGGGTAACACTGAAGCTTTCTTT. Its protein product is CARSAQGNTEAFF.

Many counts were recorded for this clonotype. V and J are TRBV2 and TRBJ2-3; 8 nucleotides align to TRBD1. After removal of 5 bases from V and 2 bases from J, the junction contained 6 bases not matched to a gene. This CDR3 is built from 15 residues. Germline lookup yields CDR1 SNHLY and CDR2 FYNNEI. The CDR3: CASSSRTGPTDTQYF. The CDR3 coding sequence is TGTGCCAGCAGTAGCCGGACAGGGCCCACAGATACGCAGTATTTT.

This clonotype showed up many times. The CDR3 protein is CASSVARDNVGRETYNEQFF. The CDR3, as DNA: TGTGCCAGCAGCGTAGCCCGGGACAACGTCGGCAGGGAGACCTACAATGAGCAGTTCTTC. This rearrangement joins TRBV9 to TRBJ2-1; TRBD1 might be the D (6 bases). CDR3 size: 20 residues. V was pared by 0 bases and J by 2 bases, with 24 bases between. The germline V gene encodes CDR1 SGDLS and CDR2 YYNGEE.

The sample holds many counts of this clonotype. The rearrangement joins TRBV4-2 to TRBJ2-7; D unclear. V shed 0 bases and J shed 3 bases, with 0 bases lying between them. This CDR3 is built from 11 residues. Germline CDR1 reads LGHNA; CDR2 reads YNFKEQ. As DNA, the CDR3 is TGTGCCAGCAGCCAAGACTACGAGCAGTACTTC. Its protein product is CASSQDYEQYF.

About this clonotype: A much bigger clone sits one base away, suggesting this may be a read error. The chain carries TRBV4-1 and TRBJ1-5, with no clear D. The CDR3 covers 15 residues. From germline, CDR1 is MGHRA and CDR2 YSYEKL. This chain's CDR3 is CASSPWAEGGQPRHF. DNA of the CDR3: TGCGCCAGCAGCCCCTGGGCAGAGGGTGGGCAGCCCCGGCATTTT.

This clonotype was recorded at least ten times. The CDR3 sequence is CASSFDYSGNTIYF. The CDR3 nucleotides read TGTGCCAGCAGCTTTGATTACTCTGGAAACACCATATATTTT. The J gene is TRBJ1-3, the V gene TRBV12-3 or TRBV12-4; unclear D gene. Trimming removed 6 bases at V and 0 bases at J, with 9 bases between. The CDR3 consists of 14 residues.

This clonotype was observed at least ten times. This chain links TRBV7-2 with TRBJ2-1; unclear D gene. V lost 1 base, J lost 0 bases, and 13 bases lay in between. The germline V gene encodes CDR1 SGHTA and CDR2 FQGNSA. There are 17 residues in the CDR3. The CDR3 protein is CASSLDDSPISYNEQFF. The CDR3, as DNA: TGTGCCAGCAGCTTAGATGATAGCCCCATCTCCTACAATGAGCAGTTCTTC.

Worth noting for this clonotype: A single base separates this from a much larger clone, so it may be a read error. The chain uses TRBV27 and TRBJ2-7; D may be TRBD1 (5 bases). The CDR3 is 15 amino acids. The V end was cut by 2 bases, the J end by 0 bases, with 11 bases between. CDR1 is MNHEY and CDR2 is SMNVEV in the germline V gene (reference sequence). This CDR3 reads CASSLAGPPSYEQYF. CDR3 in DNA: TGTGCCAGCAGTTTAGCAGGGCCCCCCTCCTACGAGCAGTACTTC.

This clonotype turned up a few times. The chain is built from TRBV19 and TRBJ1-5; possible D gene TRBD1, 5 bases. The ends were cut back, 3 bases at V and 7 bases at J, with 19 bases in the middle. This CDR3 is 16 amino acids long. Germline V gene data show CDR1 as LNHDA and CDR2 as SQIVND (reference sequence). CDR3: CASSIGTRGRGQPQHF. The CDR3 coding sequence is TGTGCCAGTAGTATCGGAACGAGGGGAAGAGGGCAGCCCCAGCATTTT. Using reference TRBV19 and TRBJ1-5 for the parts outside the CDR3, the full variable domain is DGGITQSPKYLFRKEGQNVTLSCEQNLNHDAMYWYRQDPGQGLRLIYYSQIVNDFQKGDIAEGYSVSREKKESFPLTVTSAQKNPTAFYLCASSIGTRGRGQPQHFGDGTRLSIL.